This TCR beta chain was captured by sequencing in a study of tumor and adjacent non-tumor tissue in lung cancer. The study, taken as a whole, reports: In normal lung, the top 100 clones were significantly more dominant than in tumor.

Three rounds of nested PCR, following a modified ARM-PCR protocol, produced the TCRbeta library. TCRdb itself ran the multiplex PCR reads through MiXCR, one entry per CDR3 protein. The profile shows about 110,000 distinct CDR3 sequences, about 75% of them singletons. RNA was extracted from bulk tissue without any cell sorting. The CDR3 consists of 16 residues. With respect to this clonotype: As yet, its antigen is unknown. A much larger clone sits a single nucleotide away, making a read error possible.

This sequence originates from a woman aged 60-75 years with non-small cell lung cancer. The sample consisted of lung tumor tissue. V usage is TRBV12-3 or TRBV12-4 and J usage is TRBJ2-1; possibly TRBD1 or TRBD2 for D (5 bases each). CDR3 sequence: CASSNRDPDSYNDQFF. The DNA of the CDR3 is TGTGCCAGCAGTAACCGGGACCCCGACTCCTACAATGACCAGTTCTTC.